This TCR beta chain originates from a study of blood T cells in healthy people across ages (dated by TCRdb to between 2015 and 2017). The study in broad terms: In model experiments, template switching captured roughly one uniquely barcoded TCR beta cDNA molecule for every two T cells. The donors were divided into four age groups: young (average approximately 15 years), middle-aged (about 39), aged (approximately 59) and long-lived (roughly 82). The study analyzed two additional independent replicas of 1 million unique cDNA reads from the same blood draw for two donors, one aged 18 to 30 and one aged 80 or older. To avoid experimental bias, donors of different ages were distributed randomly across sequencing lanes. The study measured age-related changes in TCR beta repertoire diversity using deep sequencing normalized with unique cDNA molecular identifiers. Study-wide findings and limitations: The long-lived group showed more naive CD4+ T cells, fewer expanded clones and increased TCR diversity than the aged group, suggesting age selection. Bulk unsorted PBMC profiling prevented conclusive comparison of naive and antigen-experienced compartments. Because donor CMV infection status was unknown, age-related changes in expanded clonotypes were potentially confounded. The percentage of naive T cells measured by flow cytometry correlated strongly with observed TCR beta diversity. Estimates of total diversity based on one million sequenced T cells were considered lower bounds and underestimates. As age increased, observed TCR beta diversity per million T cells dropped in a roughly linear way, and a significant reduction was already evident by age 40.

Comment on this clonotype: Its antigen is not yet known. It has no much larger one-base neighbor in the sample; base qualities were not kept.

V loses 0 bases, J loses 3 bases, and the germline ends lie 17 bases apart. Measured from the cysteine to the phenylalanine, the CDR3 is 16 residues long. The read is trimmed to its CDR3 DNA, 48 bases read in frame from base 1. Taken from the germline V gene (reference sequence), the CDR1 and CDR2 loops are DFQATT and SNEGSKA. The roughly 38 donors, aged roughly 6 to 100 years, were systemically healthy Caucasian individuals from Russia. Each donor gave ten milliliters of peripheral blood, drawn into EDTA-treated Vacutainer tubes. Ficoll-Paque density-gradient centrifugation was used to isolate PBMCs, with at least 7 million obtained per sample. Trizol reagent was used to extract total RNA from PBMCs, with at least 6 micrograms per sample. For every donor, an aliquot of PBMCs went through flow cytometry to measure the percentages of naive CD45RAhigh/CD27high T cells. Libraries were prepared through 5' RACE. Sequencing used an Illumina HiSeq 2500. The second PCR ran for about 7 to 11 cycles and used a J-beta primer mix along with a sample-barcoded 5' primer. Each TCR beta cDNA molecule received a unique molecular identifier from a template-switch 5' adaptor carrying 12 random nucleotides. Each sample yielded at least 2.5 million CDR3-containing paired-end reads. First-strand cDNA synthesis was performed from all RNA using the Mint cDNA synthesis kit, with priming by a TRBC-specific oligonucleotide. Following uracil-DNA glycosylase treatment, all cDNA underwent a first 18-cycle PCR with the universal primers M1SS and BC2_uni_R. The source study handled its data this way. Normalization of each sample was performed by random selection of 1 million high-quality reads, each carrying a distinct molecular identifier. Reads sharing molecular identifiers were discarded rather than binned into consensus sequences. MiTCR, run with a Q25 quality threshold and the strictest error-elimination algorithm, handled CDR3 identification, clonotype clustering and error correction. Lower-bound total TCR beta diversity was estimated with a nonparametric unseen species model using Euler transformation. TCRdb handled the public reads itself, with Q25 trimming in fastp and clone calling in MiXCR, and kept productive beta chains. Duplicate CDR3 protein sequences are folded into a single record with the most common DNA and genes. What appears here as the V and J calls and clone size reflects TCRdb's work, not the paper's. The sample yields 650,000 to 800,000 distinct CDR3 sequences; approximately 44% were counted once. The top ten hold 15% to 25% of the sample.

The chain is assembled from TRBV20-1 and TRBJ1-2; the best D guess is TRBD1, with 6 bases matching. This TCR was recovered from a man aged 55 to 69 in good health. The sequenced sample consisted of blood. This receptor carries the CDR3 CSARDSGQSADYGYTF. Here is the DNA: TGCAGTGCTAGAGATTCTGGACAGTCGGCTGACTATGGCTACACCTTC.